This T cell receptor (beta chain) was recorded in a study of T-cell memory formation after mild COVID-19. From germline, CDR1 is SQVTM and CDR2 ANQGSEA. CDR3 length: 15 amino acids. Trimming pared 3 bases from V and 6 bases from J, leaving 17 bases between. Study-level results: Largely, contracting CD4+ clones fell within CM and EM, and contracting CD8+ clones within EMRA. The SARS-CoV-2 specificity of second-wave clones reaching peak at day 37 remained unverified. The appearance of some responding clones in pre-infection memory suggested that cross-reactive memory joined.

This clonotype was counted only a few times. Its antigen is still unknown. Amplification by 5'RACE using constant-segment primers produced TCR alpha and TCR beta cDNA libraries that carried sample barcodes and UMIs. One entry per CDR3 protein, called by TCRdb with MiXCR from the 5' RACE reads. This sample has around 450,000 distinct CDR3 sequences, with about 19% found just once. The receptor comes from an adult woman who had mild COVID-19 (a few samples of this study predate the infection). Cell type and time point are not known. This chain uses TRBV29-1 with TRBJ2-2, with D tentatively TRBD2 (6 bases). The sample taken for sequencing was PBMCs or a T cell subset sorted from them (not recorded which). For the CDR3, the DNA is TGCAGCGTTGAGAGATTGGGAGGAGAGGCCGGGGAGCTGTTTTTT. Translated, it gives CSVERLGGEAGELFF.